This TCR beta chain stems from a study of blood T cell repertoires in COVID-19. Overall study context: Whether acute or convalescent, the COVID-19 samples came from the United States, Italy and Spain.

Sequencing was performed with immunoSEQ multiplex PCR; in TCRdb, only in-frame clones are kept and a portion is missing. Of some 99,000 clones listed, roughly 80% are singletons. This clone was found many times. Germline V gives CDR1 LGHNA, CDR2 YSLEER. The germline V and J ends were trimmed by 0 bases and 3 bases, with 12 bases remaining between them. CDR3 size: 15 residues. This sequence originates from a woman aged 55 to 70 with acute or convalescent COVID-19. The chain combines TRBV4-3 with TRBJ2-7; D might be TRBD2 (5 bases). Material for sequencing was peripheral blood. For the CDR3, the DNA is TGCGCCAGCAGCCAAGATCGAGGGCTTAACTACGAGCAGTACTTC. It translates to CASSQDRGLNYEQYF.